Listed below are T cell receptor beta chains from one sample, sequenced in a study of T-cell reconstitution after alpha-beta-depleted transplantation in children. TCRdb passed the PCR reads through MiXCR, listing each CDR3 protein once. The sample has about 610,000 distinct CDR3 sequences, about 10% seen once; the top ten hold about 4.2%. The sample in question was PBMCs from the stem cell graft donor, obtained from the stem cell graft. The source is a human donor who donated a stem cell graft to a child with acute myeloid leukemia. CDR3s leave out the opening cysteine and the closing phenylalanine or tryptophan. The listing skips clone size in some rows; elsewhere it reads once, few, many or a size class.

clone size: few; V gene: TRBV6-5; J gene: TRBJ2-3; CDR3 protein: ASSFQGTQY
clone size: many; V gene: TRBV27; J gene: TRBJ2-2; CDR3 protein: ASSLTGLAGVGTGELF
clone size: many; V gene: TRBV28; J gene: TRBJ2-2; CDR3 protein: ATPDPNTGELF
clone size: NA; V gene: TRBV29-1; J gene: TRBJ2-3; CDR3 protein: SGTGAGDTQY
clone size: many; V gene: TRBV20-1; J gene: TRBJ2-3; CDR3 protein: SASTSGVTDTQY
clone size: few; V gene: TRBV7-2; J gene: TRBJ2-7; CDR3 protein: ASSFLARGYEQY
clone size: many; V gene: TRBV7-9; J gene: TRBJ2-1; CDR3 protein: ASSSPGQGMI
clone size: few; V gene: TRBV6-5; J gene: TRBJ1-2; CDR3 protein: ASSYTAVGYGYT
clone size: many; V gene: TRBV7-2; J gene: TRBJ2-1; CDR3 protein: ASSTERFSSYNEQF
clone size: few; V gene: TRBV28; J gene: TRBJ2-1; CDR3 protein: ASSPGTTNNEQF
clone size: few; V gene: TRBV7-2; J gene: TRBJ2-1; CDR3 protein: ASSLARGTTSYNEQF
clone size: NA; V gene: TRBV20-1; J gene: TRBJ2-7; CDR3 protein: SASTGGPREQY
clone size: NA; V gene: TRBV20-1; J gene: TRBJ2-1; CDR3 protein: SAADRVSYNEQF
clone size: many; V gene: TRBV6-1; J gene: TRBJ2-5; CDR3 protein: ASSPNAGPQKETQY
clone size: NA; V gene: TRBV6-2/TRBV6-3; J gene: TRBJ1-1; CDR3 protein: ASEKRANTEAF
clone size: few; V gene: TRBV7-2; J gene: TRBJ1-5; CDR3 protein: ASSLAGGRSNQPQH
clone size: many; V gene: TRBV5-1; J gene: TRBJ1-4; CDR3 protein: ASSLQSTNEKLF
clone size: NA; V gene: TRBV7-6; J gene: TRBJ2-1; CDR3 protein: ASSLAGVAGSYNEQF
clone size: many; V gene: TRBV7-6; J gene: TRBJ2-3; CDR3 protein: ASSRSGPTDTQY
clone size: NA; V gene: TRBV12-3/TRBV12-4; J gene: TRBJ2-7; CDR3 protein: ASSFSGRSPYEQY
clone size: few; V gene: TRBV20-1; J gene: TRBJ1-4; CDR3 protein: SARGSAVEKLF
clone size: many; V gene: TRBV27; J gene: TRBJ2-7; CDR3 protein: ASSYRGYEQY
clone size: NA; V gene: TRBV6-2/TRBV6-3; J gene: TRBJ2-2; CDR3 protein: ASIEDSVGELF
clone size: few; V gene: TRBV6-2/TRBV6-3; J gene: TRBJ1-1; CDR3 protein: ASSYGGPSRAF
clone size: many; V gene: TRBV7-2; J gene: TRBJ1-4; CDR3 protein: ASSLVREKLF
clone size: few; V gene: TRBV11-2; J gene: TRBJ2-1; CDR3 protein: ASRHDSNEQF
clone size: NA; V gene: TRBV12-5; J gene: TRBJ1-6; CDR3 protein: ASAPGTENSPLH
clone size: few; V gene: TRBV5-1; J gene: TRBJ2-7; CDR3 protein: ASSGRDSFSYEQY
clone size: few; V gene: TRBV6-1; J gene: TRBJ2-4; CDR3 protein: ASSPQGAADIQY
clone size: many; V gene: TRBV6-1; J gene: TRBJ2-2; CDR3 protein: ASSEQGRNTGELF
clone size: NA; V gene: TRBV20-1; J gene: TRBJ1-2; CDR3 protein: SAPQSHYGYT
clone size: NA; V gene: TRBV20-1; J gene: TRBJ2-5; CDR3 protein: STIAGGSPETQY
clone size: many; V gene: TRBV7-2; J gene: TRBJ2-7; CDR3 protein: ASSLWASGVSYEQY
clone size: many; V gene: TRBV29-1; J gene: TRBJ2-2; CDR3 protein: SVTRANTGELF
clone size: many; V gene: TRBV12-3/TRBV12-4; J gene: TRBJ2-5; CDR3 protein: ASSEQGYSIRETQY
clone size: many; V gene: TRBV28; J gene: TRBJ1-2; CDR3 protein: ASSLQGSGYT
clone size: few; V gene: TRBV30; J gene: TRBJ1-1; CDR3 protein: AWSVPRQFEGTEAF
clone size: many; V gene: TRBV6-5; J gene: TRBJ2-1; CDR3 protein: ASSNPRDWWGGEQF
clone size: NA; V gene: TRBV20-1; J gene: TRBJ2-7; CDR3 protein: SASGSPLGQY
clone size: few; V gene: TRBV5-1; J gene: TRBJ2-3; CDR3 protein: ASSSLSGLAGGPGTDTQY
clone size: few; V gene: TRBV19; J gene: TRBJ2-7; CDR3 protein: ASSTLDRSGYEQY
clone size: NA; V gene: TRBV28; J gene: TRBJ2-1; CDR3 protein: ASRVAGGGGNEQF
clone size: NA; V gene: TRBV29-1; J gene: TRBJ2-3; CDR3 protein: SVEEVSDTQY
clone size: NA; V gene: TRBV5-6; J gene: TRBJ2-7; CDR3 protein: ASSLVLAMSEQY
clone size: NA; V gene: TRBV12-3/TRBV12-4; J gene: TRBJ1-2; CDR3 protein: ASTLGGTYGYT
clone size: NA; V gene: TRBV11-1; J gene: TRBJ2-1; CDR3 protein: ASSSPPGLAGLYNEQF
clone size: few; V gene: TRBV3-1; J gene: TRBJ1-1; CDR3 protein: ASTGAPNTEAF
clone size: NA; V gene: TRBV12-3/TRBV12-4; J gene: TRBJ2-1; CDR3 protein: ASSLLYLGAEQF
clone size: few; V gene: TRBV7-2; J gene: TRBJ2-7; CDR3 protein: ASSLALLAGVSYEQY
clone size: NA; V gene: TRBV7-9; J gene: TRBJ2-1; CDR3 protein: ASIRDFNEQF
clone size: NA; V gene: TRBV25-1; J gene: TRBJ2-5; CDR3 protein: ASRRLGETQY
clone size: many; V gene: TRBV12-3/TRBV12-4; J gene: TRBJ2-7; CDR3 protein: ASSYPPDTYEQY
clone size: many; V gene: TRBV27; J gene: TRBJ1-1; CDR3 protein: ASSLSGFDQGPEAF
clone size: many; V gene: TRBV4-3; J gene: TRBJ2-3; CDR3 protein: ASSQDGGGTDTQY
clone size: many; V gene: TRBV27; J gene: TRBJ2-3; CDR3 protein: ASSLLGRLVGAQY
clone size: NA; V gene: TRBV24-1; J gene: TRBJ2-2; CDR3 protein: ATSGGRRRTGELF
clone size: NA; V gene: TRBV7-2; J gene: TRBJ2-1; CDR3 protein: ASSLLNSGSYNEQF
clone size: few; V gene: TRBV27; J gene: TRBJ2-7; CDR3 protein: ASSLSAGENYEQY
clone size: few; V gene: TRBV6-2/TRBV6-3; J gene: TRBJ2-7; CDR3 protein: ASSYSGVLLYEQY